A single sample is the source of the 30 T cell receptor beta chains below, sequenced in a study of T cells in Graves' hyperthyroidism and ophthalmopathy. Researchers amplified the TCR beta CDR3 regions from RNA transcripts. When the TCR CDR3 underwent first-round RT-PCR, the HTBI primer set was used. TCRdb processed the multiplex PCR reads anew with MiXCR; each CDR3 protein has one entry. The sample lists approximately 630,000 distinct CDR3 sequences, about 16% seen once, with 3.5% to 4% in the top ten. Specimen: blood. The receptors originated from a woman aged 25-40 years with Graves' hyperthyroidism.

This clonotype was found many times. The genes are TRBV30 and TRBJ2-5; TRBD1 matches at 7 bases. Germline V gene sequence: CDR1 GTSNPN, CDR2 SVGIG (reference sequence). This CDR3 region has 13 residues. V gave up 7 bases and J gave up 2 bases; unmatched junction bases: 7. The CDR3 nucleotides read TGTGCCTCCGACCGGGACAGTCAAGAGACCCAGTACTTC. Its protein product is CASDRDSQETQYF. Based on the CDR3 plus reference TRBV30 and TRBJ2-5, the full variable domain is SQTIHQWPATLVQPVGSPLSLECTVEGTSNPNLYWYRQAAGRGLQLLFYSVGIGQISSEVPQNLSASRPQDRQFILSSKKLLLSDSGFYLCASDRDSQETQYFGPGTRLLVL.

This clonotype has more than one count but fewer than ten. V is TRBV20-1 and J is TRBJ2-7; 11 nucleotides agree with TRBD2. V lost 0 bases and J lost 6; bases outside the gene matches: 7. The CDR3 length is 15 residues. In germline, CDR1 is DFQATT, CDR2 SNEGSKA (reference sequence). The CDR3 reads CSARDPKLAGAEQYF. For the CDR3, the DNA is TGCAGTGCTAGAGATCCCAAACTAGCGGGAGCCGAGCAGTACTTC.

This chain links TRBV7-6 with TRBJ2-5; no definite D call. This CDR3 comprises 13 residues. The V end lost 3 bases, the J end lost 5 bases, and 10 bases lay between the germline ends. Germline CDR1 and CDR2: SGHVS and FNYEAQ. The DNA of the CDR3 is TGTGCCAGCAGCTTGTCGGCCAAGGAGACCCAGTACTTC. This sequence encodes CASSLSAKETQYF.

This clonotype has ten or more counts. The chain has TRBV7-9 and TRBJ2-3; 10 bases match TRBD2. CDR3 length: 16 residues. V was clipped by 3 bases and J by 1 base; unmatched bases: 4. CDR1 is SEHNR and CDR2 is FQNEAQ in the germline V gene (reference sequence). The CDR3 here is CASSLRAGGGTDTQYF. DNA of the CDR3: TGTGCCAGCAGCTTGAGAGCGGGAGGGGGCACAGATACGCAGTATTTT.

The chain links TRBV6-2 or TRBV6-3 to TRBJ2-3; D is unresolved. Germline V CDR1 and CDR2: MNHEY, SVGEGT. The CDR3 sequence is 16 residues long. V lost 6 bases and J lost 0, with 16 bases in between. This CDR3 is CASRPWGGKSTDTQYF. The DNA for the CDR3 is TGTGCCAGCAGACCCTGGGGTGGGAAAAGCACAGATACGCAGTATTTT.

The chain has TRBV6-1 and TRBJ2-2; D is unresolved. There are 14 residues in the CDR3. V was shortened by 6 bases and J by 7 bases, with 15 bases between the two germline ends. CDR1 is MNHNS, CDR2 SASEGT, per germline. The CDR3 reads CASSTSTPGGELFF. Written as DNA, the CDR3 is TGTGCCAGCAGCACCTCTACTCCGGGCGGGGAGCTGTTTTTT.

The chain couples TRBV18 to TRBJ2-3; 7 nucleotides agree with TRBD2. Germline V gives CDR1 KGHSH, CDR2 LQKENI. The CDR3 has 16 amino acids. The trim removed 2 bases at V and 4 bases at J, leaving 9 bases unmatched. The CDR3 region is CASSPILAPNSDTQYF. The CDR3 nucleotides read TGTGCCAGCTCACCAATACTAGCGCCCAATTCAGATACGCAGTATTTT. Combining the CDR3 with reference TRBV18 and TRBJ2-3 gives the whole variable domain NAGVMQNPRHLVRRRGQEARLRCSPMKGHSHVYWYRQLPEEGLKFMVYLQKENIIDESGMPKERFSAEFPKEGPSILRIQQVVRGDSAAYFCASSPILAPNSDTQYFGPGTRLTVL.

This clonotype was seen repeatedly, ten times or more. The chain links TRBV6-2 or TRBV6-3 to TRBJ2-1; 10 positions match TRBD2. Trimming at V came to 10 bases and at J to 10 bases, leaving 10 bases not matched to a gene. CDR1 and CDR2 (germline): MNHEY, SVGEGT. There are 13 residues in the CDR3. The CDR3 here is CAINGLAGVEQFF. As DNA, the CDR3 is TGTGCCATAAACGGGCTAGCGGGAGTCGAGCAGTTCTTC.

This clonotype has just a few counts. The gene calls are TRBV9 and TRBJ1-1, with D hard to call. Between the trimmed V and J ends, which lost 6 bases and 0 bases, there was a span of 12 bases. This CDR3 is 14 amino acids long. Looked up from germline, CDR1 is SGDLS and CDR2 is YYNGEE. The CDR3 loop is CASNRESMNTEAFF. The CDR3 DNA is TGTGCCAGCAATAGAGAGTCCATGAACACTGAAGCTTTCTTT.

This chain links TRBV27 with TRBJ2-4, with D unresolved. There are 16 residues in the CDR3. Trimming stripped 5 bases from V and 0 bases from J, with 14 bases between. The germline V gene encodes CDR1 MNHEY and CDR2 SMNVEV (reference sequence). CDR3 in DNA: TGTGCCAGCAGTACGATCCGGACCTCAGCCAAAAACATTCAGTACTTC. It specifies CASSTIRTSAKNIQYF.

Many counts were recorded for this clonotype. This chain uses TRBV3-1 with TRBJ1-5; D ambiguous. From germline, CDR1 is LGHDT and CDR2 YNNKEL (reference sequence). The V end was cut by 4 bases, the J end by 7 bases, with 20 bases between. The CDR3 covers 16 residues. CDR3 nucleotide sequence: TGTGCCAGCAGCCTCTCCCAAGACCTGAACGGGCAGCCCCAGCATTTT. Its protein product is CASSLSQDLNGQPQHF.

The V call is TRBV19, the J call TRBJ2-1; 10 bases line up with TRBD2. CDR1 is LNHDA and CDR2 is SQIVND in the germline V gene (reference sequence). V shed 8 bases and J 5 bases; nucleotides not matched to a gene: 3. This CDR3 is 13 amino acids long. CDR3 bases: TGTGCCAGTGGGGGGACTAGCGACAATGAGCAGTTCTTC. It is translated as CASGGTSDNEQFF.

The rearrangement joins TRBV20-1 to TRBJ2-7; D might be TRBD2 (5 bases). With 3 bases removed from V and 6 bases from J, the gap between germline ends came to 12 bases. The CDR3 totals 12 residues. Per germline, CDR1 DFQATT and CDR2 SNEGSKA (reference sequence). Written as DNA, the CDR3 is TGCAGTGCTAGCTGGACTGGCGTCGAGCAGTACTTC. Protein product: CSASWTGVEQYF.

The chain carries TRBV19 and TRBJ2-7; D is perhaps TRBD2 (5 bases). The CDR3 length is 14 residues. V lost 3 bases and J 2 bases, leaving 11 bases between the germline ends. Looked up from germline, CDR1 is LNHDA and CDR2 is SQIVND (reference sequence). The CDR3 nucleotides read TGTGCCAGTAGTATCCGAAGCGGCCCCTACGAGCAGTACTTC. It translates to CASSIRSGPYEQYF. The full variable domain, in which reference TRBV19 and TRBJ2-7 provide the parts outside the CDR3, is DGGITQSPKYLFRKEGQNVTLSCEQNLNHDAMYWYRQDPGQGLRLIYYSQIVNDFQKGDIAEGYSVSREKKESFPLTVTSAQKNPTAFYLCASSIRSGPYEQYFGPGTRLTVT.

This clonotype came up a few times. This may be a read error: a much more frequent sequence differs by one nucleotide. The J gene is TRBJ2-1, the V gene TRBV7-2; perhaps TRBD2 as D (7 bases). This CDR3 is 16 amino acids long. Germline V gene sequence: CDR1 SGHTA, CDR2 FQGNSA. The CDR3 bases are TGTGCCAGCAACTTAGGGAGGGGGACTACTGTCAATGAGCAGTTCTTC. Translating gives CASNLGRGTTVNEQFF.

This clonotype appeared many times. V and J are TRBV29-1 and TRBJ1-1, with a tentative D call TRBD1 (5 bases). V was cut by 4 bases and J by 4 bases, with 7 bases left in between. Germline-derived CDR1 and CDR2 are SQVTM and ANQGSEA. The CDR3 covers 11 residues. The CDR3 nucleotides are TGCAGCGTTGGACAGATCACTGAAGCTTTCTTT. It translates to CSVGQITEAFF.

The V call is TRBV20-1, the J call TRBJ2-5, with 9 bases lining up with TRBD1. The CDR3 runs to 15 residues. V was pared by 6 bases and J by 0 bases, with 8 bases of the junction left unmatched. CDR1 and CDR2 from the germline V gene are DFQATT and SNEGSKA (reference sequence). For the CDR3, the DNA is TGCAGTGCAGATAGACAGGGGGATGACCAAGAGACCCAGTACTTC. This translates into CSADRQGDDQETQYF.

The V gene is TRBV18, the J gene TRBJ2-3; 10 bases are a match to TRBD2. CDR1 is KGHSH, CDR2 LQKENI, per germline. Trimming took 1 base from V and 3 from J; bases not matched to a gene: 4. This CDR3 contains 16 residues. The CDR3 bases are TGTGCCAGCTCACCACAAGCGGGAGGGCCGACAGATACGCAGTATTTT. Its protein product is CASSPQAGGPTDTQYF.

Notes on this clonotype: A much larger clone lies a single base off, so this may be a read error. The chain is built from TRBV3-1 and TRBJ2-7; 10 nucleotides line up with TRBD2. Germline CDR1 LGHDT, CDR2 YNNKEL (reference sequence). The CDR3 covers 14 residues. The DNA for the CDR3 is TGTGCCAGCAGCCGTCTAGCGGGAGTAAGCGAGCAGCACTTC. Translating it yields CASSRLAGVSEQHF.

This clonotype was picked up many times. V and J are TRBV5-1 and TRBJ1-5; tentative D call: TRBD1 (5 bases). Germline-derived CDR1 and CDR2 are SGHRS and YFSETQ. The ends were cut back, 5 bases at V and 4 bases at J, with 16 bases in the middle. The CDR3 length is 15 residues. The CDR3 bases are TGCGCCAGCAGTAGTGGCCAGGGAGTAAATCAGCCCCAGCATTTT. As protein: CASSSGQGVNQPQHF.

CDR3 nucleotide sequence: TGCAGTGCTGAACAGGGGGTGAACACTGAAGCTTTCTTT. Encoded protein: CSAEQGVNTEAFF. This chain uses TRBV20-1 with TRBJ1-1; 8 bases line up with TRBD1. The CDR3 covers 13 residues. V was clipped by 5 bases and J by 0 bases; unmatched bases: 2. Germline lookup yields CDR1 DFQATT and CDR2 SNEGSKA (reference sequence).

This clonotype was recorded a few times. The DNA of the CDR3 is TGTGCCTGGAACCATGACTCGAGGCGGGGAGATACGCAGTATTTT. This gives the protein CAWNHDSRRGDTQYF. The V and J genes are TRBV30 and TRBJ2-3, with D perhaps TRBD2 (6 bases). V was cut by 4 bases and J by 5 bases, with 19 bases left in between. Germline V CDR1 and CDR2: GTSNPN, SVGIG (reference sequence). This CDR3 is built from 15 residues.

This clonotype was recorded a few times. This chain's CDR3 is CASTGTSGRRGTQYF. The CDR3 DNA is TGTGCCAGCACCGGGACTAGCGGGAGGAGGGGGACCCAGTACTTC. V usage is TRBV6-1 and J usage is TRBJ2-5; 15 nucleotides agree with TRBD2. Losses at the gene ends were 7 bases for V and 7 bases for J; bases not matched to a gene: 7. Germline-derived CDR1 and CDR2 are MNHNS and SASEGT. The length of the CDR3 is 15 residues.

Ten or more counts support this clonotype. The chain carries TRBV6-1 and TRBJ2-5; the D gene is possibly TRBD1 (6 bases). The CDR3 runs to 17 residues. The V gene lost 0 bases and the J gene lost 4 bases, with 18 bases spanning the gap. Germline V gene sequence: CDR1 MNHNS, CDR2 SASEGT. CDR3 loop: CASSEAGWQGLLETQYF. The CDR3 nucleotides are TGTGCCAGCAGTGAAGCGGGTTGGCAGGGGCTTCTAGAGACCCAGTACTTC.

This clonotype has more than one count but fewer than ten. The chain is built from TRBV3-1 and TRBJ2-2, with D unresolved. CDR1 LGHDT and CDR2 YNNKEL come from the germline V gene (reference sequence). The CDR3 is 17 residues long. V lost 0 bases and J lost 3, with 14 bases in between. CDR3 region: CASSQERQRLDTGELFF. The CDR3 region has the DNA TGTGCCAGCAGCCAAGAACGGCAGCGACTGGACACCGGGGAGCTGTTTTTT.

Ten or more counts support this clonotype. The rearrangement links TRBV7-2 to TRBJ2-7; weak D call: TRBD1 (5 bases). The V end lost 3 bases, the J end lost 3 bases, and 12 bases lay between the germline ends. The CDR3 has 14 residues. Germline assignment: CDR1 SGHTA and CDR2 FQGNSA. CDR3 in amino acids: CASSLNQGGYEQYF. CDR3 coding DNA: TGTGCCAGCAGCTTGAACCAGGGCGGCTACGAGCAGTACTTC.

The V gene is TRBV27, the J gene TRBJ2-6, with no clear D. V was cut by 3 bases and J by 0 bases, with 15 bases left in between. Germline values: CDR1 MNHEY, CDR2 SMNVEV (reference sequence). The CDR3 is 18 amino acids. Here the CDR3 DNA reads TGTGCCAGCAGTTTTGGCCCGTCGGGTCACTCTGGGGCCAACGTCCTGACTTTC. This gives the protein CASSFGPSGHSGANVLTF.

The CDR3 reads CASSSGGYGNTIYF. For the CDR3, the DNA is TGTGCCAGCAGTTCGGGAGGGTATGGAAACACCATATATTTT. This chain joins TRBV28 and TRBJ1-3, with D uncertain. CDR3 length: 14 amino acids. Germline V gene lookup returns CDR1 MDHEN and CDR2 SYDVKM. With 4 bases removed from V and 3 bases from J, the gap between germline ends came to 10 bases.

The rearrangement joins TRBV7-6 to TRBJ2-3; D gene unclear. Germline lookup yields CDR1 SGHVS and CDR2 FNYEAQ. The CDR3 covers 11 residues. Deletions cut 8 bases from V and 6 bases from J, with 9 bases between. CDR3 sequence: CASSKLDTQYF. As DNA, the CDR3 is TGTGCCAGCTCAAAGTTGGATACGCAGTATTTT.

The V gene is TRBV28, the J gene TRBJ1-6; the D is unclear. The length of the CDR3 is 14 residues. Looked up from germline, CDR1 is MDHEN and CDR2 is SYDVKM. V dropped 3 bases and J dropped 7 bases, with 10 bases sitting between them. Here the CDR3 reads CASSFLGVNSPLHF. CDR3 nucleotides: TGTGCCAGCAGTTTTCTTGGGGTAAATTCACCCCTCCACTTT.